The 25 T cell receptor beta chains presented below share a single source sample, sequenced in a study of blood T cell repertoires in COVID-19 (TCRdb year 2020). The receptor library was made with the immunoSEQ multiplex PCR assay. TCRdb retrieved this table from immuneACCESS and kept in-frame rearrangements only. Not all clones are present; in checked studies, unresolved V genes account for under half, and no reason is known for the remainder. This sample is represented by roughly 320,000 clones; over 75% of them were singletons. Jointly, the top ten make up around 7.2% of the sample. Source material: peripheral blood. These receptor sequences come from a human donor in a cohort sampled during active COVID-19.

This chain links TRBV10-2 with TRBJ2-3; the match to TRBD2 covers 8 bases. V lost 3 bases and J lost 2; bases outside the gene matches: 4. This CDR3 has 15 amino acids. Germline CDR1 and CDR2: WSHSY and SAAADI. In DNA, the CDR3 is TGCGCCAGCAGTGACCAGCGGGGGTCCACAGATACGCAGTATTTT. Translation: CASSDQRGSTDTQYF.

The chain links TRBV5-4 to TRBJ2-7; the match to TRBD1 covers 10 bases. Germline trimming cut 4 bases from V and 0 bases from J; bases unmatched to any gene: 4. From germline, CDR1 is SGHNT and CDR2 YYREEE (reference sequence). The CDR3 totals 15 residues. The chain's CDR3 is CASSLDRGASYEQYF. The CDR3 DNA is TGTGCCAGCAGCCTGGACAGGGGGGCCTCCTACGAGCAGTACTTC.

The chain uses TRBV10-3 and TRBJ1-5, with 7 bases aligning to TRBD1. V dropped 0 bases and J dropped 5; count of bases not matched to a gene: 1. CDR1 and CDR2 from the germline V gene are ENHRY and SYGVKD. The CDR3 sequence is 14 residues long. The DNA for the CDR3 is TGTGCCATCAGTGAGTCACAGGGGCATCAGCCCCAGCATTTT. Protein: CAISESQGHQPQHF.

The J gene is TRBJ2-1, the V gene TRBV12-3 or TRBV12-4; TRBD1 matches 7 bases. V lost 4 bases to trimming and J lost 10 bases; unmatched junction nucleotides: 7. The length of the CDR3 is 13 residues. The CDR3 DNA reads as TGTGCCAGCAGTTACAGGGGAACGGGGGAGCAGTTCTTC. Amino acid sequence: CASSYRGTGEQFF.

The chain has TRBV10-1 and TRBJ2-1; TRBD1 might be the D (6 bases). CDR3 length: 15 amino acids. The V end was cut by 2 bases, the J end by 3 bases, with 11 bases between. CDR1 is WNHNN, CDR2 SYGVQD, per germline (reference sequence). The CDR3 DNA follows: TGCGCCAGCAGTGAGAGGACAGAGAACTACAATGAGCAGTTCTTC. This encodes CASSERTENYNEQFF.

This clone came up once. V is TRBV24-1 and J is TRBJ2-2; possible D gene TRBD2, 6 bases. Germline values: CDR1 KGHDR, CDR2 SFDVKD. V lost 2 bases and J lost 0, with 12 bases in between. There are 17 residues in the CDR3. The CDR3 region is CATSDSMGGSNTGELFF. The DNA of the CDR3 is TGTGCCACCAGTGATTCGATGGGAGGTTCGAACACCGGGGAGCTGTTTTTT.

In this sample, this clone turned up a few times. The CDR3 spells CASSPGAGGSQPQHF. In DNA form, the CDR3 reads TGTGCCAGCTCACCGGGGGCAGGGGGTAGTCAGCCCCAGCATTTT. The chain links TRBV18 to TRBJ1-5; 7 bases fit TRBD1. Germline V gene data show CDR1 as KGHSH and CDR2 as LQKENI. The CDR3 runs to 15 residues. J was trimmed by 6 bases and V by 3 bases; bases with no gene match: 8.

The genes are TRBV24-1 and TRBJ1-1; perhaps TRBD1 as D (6 bases). The CDR3 is 12 amino acids. The germline CDR1 and CDR2 sequences are KGHDR and SFDVKD. The V end lost 3 bases, the J end lost 13 bases, and 14 bases lay between the germline ends. In DNA, the CDR3 is TGTGCCACCAGTGATCCCCGCGGACAGTTTTTCTTT. Translating it yields CATSDPRGQFFF.

This chain links TRBV12-3 or TRBV12-4 with TRBJ2-3; 11 positions match TRBD1. CDR3 size: 13 residues. V was pared by 6 bases and J by 8 bases, with 4 bases of the junction left unmatched. CDR3 loop: CASSRGTGGTQYF. The CDR3, as DNA: TGTGCCAGCAGCCGAGGGACAGGGGGTACGCAGTATTTT.

The J gene is TRBJ1-5, the V gene TRBV3-1 (or the pseudogene TRBV3-2); the D gene is possibly TRBD1 (5 bases). The CDR3 is 15 amino acids. Per the germline V gene, CDR1 is LGHDT and CDR2 is YNNKEL (reference sequence). V shed 3 bases and J shed 6 bases, with 15 bases lying between them. For the CDR3, the DNA is TGTGCCAGCAGCCACGCCCCAGGCGGGACTCAGCCCCAGCATTTT. As protein: CASSHAPGGTQPQHF.

The rearrangement uses TRBV24-1 and TRBJ2-1, with no clear D. This CDR3 is 16 amino acids long. CDR1 and CDR2 from the germline V gene are KGHDR and SFDVKD. The V end was cut by 1 base, the J end by 0 bases, with 9 bases between. CDR3 DNA sequence: TGTGCCACCAGTGATTTCTCCGCGAGCTCCTACAATGAGCAGTTCTTC. Protein product: CATSDFSASSYNEQFF.

CDR3 sequence reads: CASRLTDMAAFF. The CDR3 nucleotides read TGTGCCAGCCGACTCACCGATATGGCAGCTTTCTTT. The chain joins TRBV6-5 to TRBJ1-1; D remains unclear. This CDR3 has 12 amino acids. CDR1 is MNHEY and CDR2 is SVGAGI in the germline V gene. Trimming left V 8 bases short and J 10 bases short, with 17 bases between.

The chain has TRBV4-1 and TRBJ1-5, with a weak D call TRBD1 (5 bases). The germline CDR1 and CDR2 sequences are MGHRA and YSYEKL. The length of the CDR3 is 15 residues. V lost 8 bases, J lost 5 bases, and 19 bases lay in between. The CDR3 region has the DNA TGCGCCAGCTCCTCAGGGAGGCAATACGATCAGCCCCAGCATTTT. This encodes CASSSGRQYDQPQHF.

V and J are TRBV5-1 and TRBJ1-2; TRBD1 aligns across 7 bases. Germline V lookup: CDR1 SGHRS, CDR2 YFSETQ. Trimming removed 0 bases from V and 0 bases from J; junction bases left unmatched: 5. The CDR3 is made up of 16 amino acids. The CDR3 region is CASSLGQGAANYGYTF. Written as DNA, the CDR3 is TGCGCCAGCAGCTTGGGACAGGGCGCAGCTAACTATGGCTACACCTTC.

This clone appeared a single time. The chain couples TRBV10-1 to TRBJ1-1, with D possibly TRBD1 on 5 matching bases. Deletions cut 4 bases from V and 3 bases from J, with 9 bases between. The CDR3 consists of 13 residues. CDR1 is WNHNN, CDR2 SYGVQD, per germline (reference sequence). CDR3 sequence (DNA): TGCGCCAGCAGTGTTCGGGGGTACACTGAAGCTTTCTTT. It is translated as CASSVRGYTEAFF.

The chain combines TRBV27 with TRBJ2-7, with 8 bases aligning to TRBD1. The J segment lost 4 bases and the V segment lost 5 bases, leaving 10 bases of the junction unmatched. The CDR3 is made up of 15 amino acids. CDR1 and CDR2 from the germline V gene are MNHEY and SMNVEV (reference sequence). CDR3 protein: CASSTMTGAGYEQYF. CDR3 sequence (DNA): TGTGCCAGCAGTACGATGACAGGGGCGGGGTACGAGCAGTACTTC.

The V and J genes are TRBV9 and TRBJ1-5; D might be TRBD1 (5 bases). Germline CDR1 and CDR2: SGDLS and YYNGEE. The V end was cut by 2 bases, the J end by 6 bases, with 15 bases between. The CDR3 covers 15 residues. The CDR3 DNA reads TGTGCCAGCAGCGTGGGGCGCGCAATCGGTCAGCCCCAGCATTTT. Encoded protein: CASSVGRAIGQPQHF.

Only a few counts were recorded for this clone. The chain joins TRBV18 to TRBJ1-2; 8 bases are shared with TRBD1. CDR1 is KGHSH and CDR2 is LQKENI in the germline V gene. This CDR3 is 15 amino acids long. J was trimmed by 4 bases and V by 2 bases; bases with no gene match: 6. The CDR3 reads CASSPFEDRVYGYTF. The CDR3 DNA is TGTGCCAGCTCACCATTTGAGGACAGGGTCTATGGCTACACCTTC. The full variable domain, its missing parts supplied by reference TRBV18 and TRBJ1-2, is NAGVMQNPRHLVRRRGQEARLRCSPMKGHSHVYWYRQLPEEGLKFMVYLQKENIIDESGMPKERFSAEFPKEGPSILRIQQVVRGDSAAYFCASSPFEDRVYGYTFGSGTRLTVV.

The chain employs TRBV30 and TRBJ2-3, with D unresolved. This CDR3 region has 14 residues. Germline-derived CDR1 and CDR2 are GTSNPN and SVGIG (reference sequence). V gave up 0 bases and J gave up 2 bases, with 9 bases separating them. Written as DNA, the CDR3 is TGTGCCTGGAGTGTAACCCAGAACACAGATACGCAGTATTTT. Translated: CAWSVTQNTDTQYF. Full variable domain (remainder filled in from reference TRBV30 and TRBJ2-3): SQTIHQWPATLVQPVGSPLSLECTVEGTSNPNLYWYRQAAGRGLQLLFYSVGIGQISSEVPQNLSASRPQDRQFILSSKKLLLSDSGFYLCAWSVTQNTDTQYFGPGTRLTVL.

V gene TRBV5-1 combines with J gene TRBJ1-4; D remains ambiguous. There are 14 residues in the CDR3. The germline CDR1 and CDR2 sequences are SGHRS and YFSETQ. Trimming left V 4 bases short and J 0 bases short, with 7 bases between. DNA of the CDR3: TGCGCCAGCAGCCCGACAACAACTAATGAAAAACTGTTTTTT. Translating gives CASSPTTTNEKLFF.

This clone has just one count. The chain recombines TRBV24-1 with TRBJ2-3; 8 positions match TRBD2. The germline gives CDR1 KGHDR, CDR2 SFDVKD. The trim removed 9 bases at V and 3 bases at J, leaving 10 bases unmatched. CDR3 length equals 15 residues. CDR3 sequence (DNA): TGTGCCACCCGCTTTGGGCGGGGGGATACAGATACGCAGTATTTT. It is translated as CATRFGRGDTDTQYF.

This clone was counted only a few times. The chain is built from TRBV11-2 and TRBJ2-7; 10 positions agree with TRBD1. The CDR3 has 15 amino acids. Per the germline V gene, CDR1 is SGHAT and CDR2 is FQNNGV. The junction had 5 bases not matched to a gene; V was cut back by 2 bases and J by 4 bases. Written as DNA, the CDR3 is TGTGCCAGCAGCTTATGGACAGGGGGTTCGTACGAGCAGTACTTC. Its translation is CASSLWTGGSYEQYF.

In its sample, this clone was seen a few times. This chain uses TRBV7-3 with TRBJ1-1; the D is unclear. Trimming pared 3 bases from V and 5 bases from J, leaving 10 bases between. In germline, CDR1 is SGHTA, CDR2 FQGTGA. CDR3 length: 13 amino acids. CDR3 protein: CASSFGRETEAFF. The CDR3 bases are TGTGCCAGCAGCTTTGGTAGGGAGACTGAAGCTTTCTTT.

The chain joins TRBV24-1 to TRBJ2-7, with TRBD1 matching over 9 bases. The germline V gene has CDR1 KGHDR and CDR2 SFDVKD. V was pared by 3 bases and J by 2 bases, with 1 base of the junction left unmatched. This CDR3 spans 14 amino acids. The CDR3 nucleotides are TGTGCCACCAGTGATGGGACAGGGACCTACGAGCAGTACTTC. Protein: CATSDGTGTYEQYF.

The genes are TRBV5-8 and TRBJ1-2, with 7 bases aligning to TRBD1. This CDR3 comprises 16 residues. The junction had 14 bases not matched to a gene; V was cut back by 3 bases and J by 6 bases. Germline CDR1 reads SGHTS; CDR2 reads YDEGEE. The CDR3 loop is CASSSHSGQVLNGYTF. Here the CDR3 DNA reads TGTGCCAGCAGCTCGCATTCCGGACAGGTCCTCAATGGCTACACCTTC.